Listed here are 9 T cell receptor beta chains from one sample, sequenced in a study of OX40 agonist ivuxolimab in advanced cancers. Some clones are missing from TCRdb's copy, which holds only in-frame ones; the method was immunoSEQ multiplex PCR. The sample comprises 15,000 to 20,000 clones, about 90% of which are singletons, and around 48% rests with the top ten. The sequences come from CD4+ or CD8+ T cells sorted from blood, collected in a trial of the OX40 agonist ivuxolimab. The receptors were gathered from an adult with an advanced solid tumor such as melanoma, head and neck, liver or kidney cancer.

In the case of this clone: The identical CDR3 is also encoded by other nucleotide sequences in the sample. V usage is TRBV6-4 and J usage is TRBJ2-1; D is possibly TRBD1 (5 bases). Trimming shortened V by 0 bases and J by 4 bases, and 7 bases separated the two germline ends. Germline assignment: CDR1 MRHNA and CDR2 SNTAGT. This CDR3 region has 14 residues. For the CDR3, the DNA is TGTGCCAGCAGTGACTCAGGGGATTACAATGAGCAGTTCTTC. It specifies CASSDSGDYNEQFF.

The chain employs TRBV4-3 and TRBJ2-1; D perhaps matches TRBD2 (5 bases). Germline lookup yields CDR1 LGHNA and CDR2 YSLEER. Trimming took off 1 base at V and 8 bases at J, with 9 bases between the two ends. This CDR3 has 13 amino acids. The CDR3 bases are TGCGCCAGCAGCCAAGGGTCTAGCCATGAGCAGTTCTTC. Its translation: CASSQGSSHEQFF.

This clone is medium-sized (0.01 to 0.1%). The chain carries TRBV5-5 and TRBJ2-7; 8 bases fit TRBD2. Per the germline V gene, CDR1 is SGHKS and CDR2 is YYEKEE (reference sequence). This CDR3 comprises 15 residues. V trimming: 3 bases; J trimming: 4 bases; junction bases outside the gene matches: 9. DNA for the CDR3: TGTGCCAGCAGCTCTAAGCGGGAGTCTTGGTACGAGCAGTACTTC. Its translation: CASSSKRESWYEQYF. The full variable domain, rest sourced from reference TRBV5-5 and TRBJ2-7, is DAGVTQSPTHLIKTRGQQVTLRCSPISGHKSVSWYQQVLGQGPQFIFQYYEKEERGRGNFPDRFSARQFPNYSSELNVNALLLGDSALYLCASSSKRESWYEQYFGPGTRLTVT.

V is TRBV27 and J is TRBJ2-1, with 8 bases fitting TRBD2. Looked up from germline, CDR1 is MNHEY and CDR2 is SMNVEV (reference sequence). The CDR3 length is 13 residues. Trimming cost V 4 bases and J 8 bases; bases outside gene matches: 4. CDR3 nucleotide sequence: TGTGCCAGCAGTTCCGGACTAGCCCATGAGCAGTTCTTC. This gives the protein CASSSGLAHEQFF.

The chain carries TRBV5-1 and TRBJ2-7, with 7 bases fitting TRBD1. The trim removed 2 bases at V and 4 bases at J, leaving 9 bases unmatched. The CDR3 spans 15 residues. Germline loops: CDR1 SGHRS, CDR2 YFSETQ. The CDR3 DNA sequence: TGCGCCAGCAGCTTTGGCCCCGGGACAGCGTACGAGCAGTACTTC. Protein sequence: CASSFGPGTAYEQYF.

The V gene is TRBV4-2, the J gene TRBJ2-5, with D perhaps matching TRBD2 (7 bases). The V end lost 2 bases, the J end lost 2 bases, and 15 bases lay between the germline ends. Germline CDR1 and CDR2: LGHNA and YNFKEQ. This CDR3 is 16 amino acids long. The CDR3 sequence is CASSQPMGGGQETQYF. The CDR3 nucleotides read TGTGCCAGCAGCCAACCCATGGGAGGGGGGCAAGAGACCCAGTACTTC.

This clone was picked up one time. V and J are TRBV27 and TRBJ2-7, with a possible D match to TRBD1 (5 bases). CDR3 length equals 15 residues. Germline V CDR1 and CDR2: MNHEY, SMNVEV (reference sequence). V was pared by 2 bases and J by 2 bases, with 13 bases between. The CDR3 protein is CASSLRGRTTYEQYF. For the CDR3, the DNA is TGTGCCAGCAGTTTAAGGGGTCGGACGACCTACGAGCAGTACTTC.

The chain is built from TRBV7-8 and TRBJ2-3; no clear D gene. The V end was cut by 5 bases, the J end by 0 bases, with 18 bases between. CDR3 size: 17 residues. In germline, CDR1 is SGHVS, CDR2 FQNEAQ. CDR3 bases: TGTGCCAGCAGCCCTACATGGTCCAGCCCTAGCACAGATACGCAGTATTTT. Translated: CASSPTWSSPSTDTQYF.

The rearrangement links TRBV7-9 to TRBJ2-1, with 10 bases matching TRBD2. CDR1 SEHNR and CDR2 FQNEAQ come from the germline V gene (reference sequence). The CDR3 extends over 15 amino acids. The V and J ends lost 5 bases and 5 bases, in that order; junction bases with no gene match: 6. The CDR3 DNA reads as TGTGCCAGCAGCGATTCACTAGCGGGGAACAATGAGCAGTTCTTC. Translated: CASSDSLAGNNEQFF.